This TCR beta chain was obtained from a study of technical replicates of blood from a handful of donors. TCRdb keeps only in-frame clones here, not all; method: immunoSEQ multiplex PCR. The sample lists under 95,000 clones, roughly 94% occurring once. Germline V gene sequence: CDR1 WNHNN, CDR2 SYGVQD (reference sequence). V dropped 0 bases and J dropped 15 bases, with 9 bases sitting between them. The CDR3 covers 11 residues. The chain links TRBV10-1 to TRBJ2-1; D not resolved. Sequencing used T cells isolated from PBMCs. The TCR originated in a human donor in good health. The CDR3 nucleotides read TGCGCCAGCAGTGAGTCGGGCTCGTTGTTCTTC. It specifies CASSESGSLFF.